A selection of T cell receptor beta chains follows, all from one sample in a study of blood T cell repertoires in COVID-19. Libraries were prepared by immunoSEQ multiplex PCR; TCRdb keeps only in-frame clonotypes and omits some of them. The repertoire consists of under 350,000 clones, with more than 85% occurring once and the leading ten covering 1.3%. Material for sequencing was peripheral blood. The source is a man in his sixties or seventies with acute or convalescent COVID-19. Each CDR3 is given without its conserved first and last residue. Rows may omit the clone size; those that give it use once, few, many or a size class.

CDR3 protein,V gene,clone size,J gene
ASSPGQGSGQPQH,TRBV18,-,TRBJ1-5
AASGSSTDTQY,TRBV4-2,-,TRBJ2-3
ASIYSGDLGDEQF,TRBV28,-,TRBJ2-1
ASMAVFGGSYGYT,TRBV5-1,-,TRBJ1-2
ASSIPGQVYGYT,TRBV19,once,TRBJ1-2
AIQGATGYNEQF,TRBV10-3,-,TRBJ2-1
ASSPVSGDTGELF,TRBV18,-,TRBJ2-2
AIPGGGVKYGQPQH,TRBV21-1,-,TRBJ1-5
ATSRDRGYEQF,TRBV15,once,TRBJ2-1
ASSRGQGARYTIY,TRBV28,-,TRBJ1-3
ASSSFQLSTDTQY,TRBV6-2/TRBV6-3,-,TRBJ2-3
ASSRGQSVYEQY,TRBV7-8,-,TRBJ2-7
ASSERGTPGYNEQF,TRBV6-1,-,TRBJ2-1
ASSDPGGGTRDTQY,TRBV2,-,TRBJ2-3
ASSREQEGPPLH,TRBV7-6,once,TRBJ1-6
SAVARGSYGYT,TRBV29-1,-,TRBJ1-2
ASIIVSGRAGNEQF,TRBV28,-,TRBJ2-1
ASSLMVNSGYT,TRBV7-2,-,TRBJ1-2
ASSEASVNTIY,TRBV6-1,-,TRBJ1-3
ASRGPGQGAGELF,TRBV6-5,-,TRBJ2-2
AISSRDRENNEQF,TRBV10-3,-,TRBJ2-1
ASRTIRDSSYGYT,TRBV19,-,TRBJ1-2
SAGHRSSYNSPLH,TRBV29-1,few,TRBJ1-6
ASSPRLAGGDYGNEQF,TRBV9,-,TRBJ2-1
ASSPGMNYGYT,TRBV19,-,TRBJ1-2
ASASGSSYEQY,TRBV5-4,-,TRBJ2-7
ATSDSIRGGLDNEQF,TRBV24-1,-,TRBJ2-1
ASSQAPGYEQY,TRBV6-2/TRBV6-3,-,TRBJ2-7
ASSPPRGPDTQY,TRBV18,-,TRBJ2-3
ASSRYRDSSYEQY,TRBV4-3,-,TRBJ2-7
ASSGLEETQY,TRBV21-1,-,TRBJ2-5
ATSDQQSYTQY,TRBV24-1,-,TRBJ2-3
ASSIGTGGFNEQF,TRBV19,-,TRBJ2-1
ATTAGGSEAF,TRBV28,few,TRBJ1-1
AWSVRGRNYGYT,TRBV30,few,TRBJ1-2
ASSLRQYNEKLF,TRBV11-2,-,TRBJ1-4
ASSSGTQETQY,TRBV6-6,-,TRBJ2-5
ASSLDRGLDEQY,TRBV7-2,once,TRBJ2-7
ASSVSGMNTEAF,TRBV9,-,TRBJ1-1
ASSLVPVDTQY,TRBV5-1,-,TRBJ2-3
ASSLVAGGVYNEQF,TRBV5-5,-,TRBJ2-1
ASSLSGAGTDTQY,TRBV6-5,-,TRBJ2-3
ASSLGTGAIGWTEAF,TRBV28,few,TRBJ1-1
SVSIPGSEKLF,TRBV29-1,-,TRBJ1-4
ASSGPGQGLVSLGGYT,TRBV5-5,once,TRBJ1-2
ASSAAGGDRREAF,TRBV28,-,TRBJ1-1
SVQGSGGTAWQY,TRBV29-1,-,TRBJ2-3
ASSFWDRVAGELF,TRBV28,-,TRBJ2-2
ASRTLTAYEQY,TRBV2,-,TRBJ2-7
ASSLGRVDNEQF,TRBV11-2,-,TRBJ2-1
SALNYNEQF,TRBV20-1,once,TRBJ2-1